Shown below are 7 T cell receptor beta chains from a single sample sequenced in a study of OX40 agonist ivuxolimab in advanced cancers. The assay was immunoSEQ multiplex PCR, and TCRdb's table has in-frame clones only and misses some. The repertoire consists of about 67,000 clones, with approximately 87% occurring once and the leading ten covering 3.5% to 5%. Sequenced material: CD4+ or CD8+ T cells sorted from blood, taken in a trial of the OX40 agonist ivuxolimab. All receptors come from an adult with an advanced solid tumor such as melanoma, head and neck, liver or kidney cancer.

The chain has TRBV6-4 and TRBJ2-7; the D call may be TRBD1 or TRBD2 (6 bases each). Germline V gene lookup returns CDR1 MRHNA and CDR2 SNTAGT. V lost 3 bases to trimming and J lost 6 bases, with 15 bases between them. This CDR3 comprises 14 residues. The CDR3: CASSDTSRGLEQYF. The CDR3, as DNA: TGTGCCAGCAGTGATACTAGCCGGGGGCTCGAGCAGTACTTC.

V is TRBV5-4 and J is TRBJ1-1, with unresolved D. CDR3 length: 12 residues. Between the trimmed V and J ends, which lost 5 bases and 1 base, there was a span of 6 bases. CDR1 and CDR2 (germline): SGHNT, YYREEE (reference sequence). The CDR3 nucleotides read TGTGCCAGCAGGTATGGGAACACTGAAGCTTTCTTT. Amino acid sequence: CASRYGNTEAFF.

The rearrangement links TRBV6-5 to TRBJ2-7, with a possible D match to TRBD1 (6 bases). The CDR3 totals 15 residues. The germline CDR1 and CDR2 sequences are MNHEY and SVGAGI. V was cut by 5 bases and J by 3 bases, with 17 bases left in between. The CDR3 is CASSKLTGQFYEQYF. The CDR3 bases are TGTGCCAGCAGTAAACTGACAGGCCAATTCTACGAGCAGTACTTC.

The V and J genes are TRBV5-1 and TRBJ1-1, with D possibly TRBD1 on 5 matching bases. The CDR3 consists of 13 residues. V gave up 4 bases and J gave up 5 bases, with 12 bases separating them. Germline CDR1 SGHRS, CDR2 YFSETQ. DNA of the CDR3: TGCGCCAGCAGCCGCCAGGGTGGAACTGAAGCTTTCTTT. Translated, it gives CASSRQGGTEAFF.

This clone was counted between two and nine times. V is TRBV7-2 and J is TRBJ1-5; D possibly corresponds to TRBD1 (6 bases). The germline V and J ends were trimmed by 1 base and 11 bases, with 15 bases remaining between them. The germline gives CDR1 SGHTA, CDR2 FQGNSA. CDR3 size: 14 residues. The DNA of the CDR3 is TGTGCCAGCAGCTTAGTGACAGGCATATCGGCCCAGCATTTT. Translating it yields CASSLVTGISAQHF.

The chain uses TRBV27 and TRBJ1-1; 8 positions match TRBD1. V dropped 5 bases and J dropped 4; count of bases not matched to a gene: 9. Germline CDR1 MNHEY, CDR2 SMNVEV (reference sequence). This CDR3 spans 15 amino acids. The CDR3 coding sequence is TGTGCCAGCAGTACACCGACAGGGGCAGGCACTGAAGCTTTCTTT. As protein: CASSTPTGAGTEAFF.

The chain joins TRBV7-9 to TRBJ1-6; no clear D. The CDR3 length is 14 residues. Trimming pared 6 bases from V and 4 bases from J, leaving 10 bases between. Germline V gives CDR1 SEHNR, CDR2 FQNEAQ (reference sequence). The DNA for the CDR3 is TGTGCCAGCAGGATCGACGGGTATAATTCACCCCTCCACTTT. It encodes CASRIDGYNSPLHF.